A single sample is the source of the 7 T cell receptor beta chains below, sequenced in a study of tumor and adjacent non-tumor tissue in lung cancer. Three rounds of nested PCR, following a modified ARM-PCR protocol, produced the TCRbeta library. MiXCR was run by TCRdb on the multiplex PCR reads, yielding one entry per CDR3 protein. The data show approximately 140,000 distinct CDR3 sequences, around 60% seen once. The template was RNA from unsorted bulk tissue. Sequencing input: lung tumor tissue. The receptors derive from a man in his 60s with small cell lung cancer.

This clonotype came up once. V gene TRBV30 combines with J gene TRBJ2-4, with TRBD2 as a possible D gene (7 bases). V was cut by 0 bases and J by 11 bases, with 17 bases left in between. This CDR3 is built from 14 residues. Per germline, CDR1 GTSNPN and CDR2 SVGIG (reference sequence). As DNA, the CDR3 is TGTGCCTGGAGTGTACGGAGAAGGGGGGGCGTTCAGTACTTC. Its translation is CAWSVRRRGGVQYF.

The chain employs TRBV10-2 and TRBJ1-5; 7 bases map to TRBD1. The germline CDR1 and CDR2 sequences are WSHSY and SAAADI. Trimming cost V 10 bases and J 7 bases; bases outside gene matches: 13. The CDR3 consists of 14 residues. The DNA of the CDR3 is TGCGCCATCAGCGAGACGACAGGGAACCAGCCCCAGCATTTT. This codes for CAISETTGNQPQHF.

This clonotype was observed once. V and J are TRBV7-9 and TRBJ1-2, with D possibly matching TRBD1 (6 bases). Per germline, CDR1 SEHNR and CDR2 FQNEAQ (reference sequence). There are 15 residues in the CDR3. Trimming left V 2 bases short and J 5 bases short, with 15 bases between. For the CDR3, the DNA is TGTGCCAGCAGCTTATTTTTGATAGGGGGATATGGCTACACCTTC. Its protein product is CASSLFLIGGYGYTF.

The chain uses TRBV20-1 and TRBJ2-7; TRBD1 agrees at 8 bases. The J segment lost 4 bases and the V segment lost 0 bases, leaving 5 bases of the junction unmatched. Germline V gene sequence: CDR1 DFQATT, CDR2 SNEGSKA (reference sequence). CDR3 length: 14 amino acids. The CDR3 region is CSARDMGQAYEQYF. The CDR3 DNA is TGCAGTGCTAGAGATATGGGACAGGCGTACGAGCAGTACTTC.

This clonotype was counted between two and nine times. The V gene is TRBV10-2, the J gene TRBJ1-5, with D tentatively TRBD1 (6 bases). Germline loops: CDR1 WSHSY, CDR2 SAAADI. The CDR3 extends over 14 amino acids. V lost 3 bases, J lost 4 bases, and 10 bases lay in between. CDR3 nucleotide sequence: TGCGCCAGCAGTGAAGGACAGACAAATCAGCCCCAGCATTTT. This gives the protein CASSEGQTNQPQHF.

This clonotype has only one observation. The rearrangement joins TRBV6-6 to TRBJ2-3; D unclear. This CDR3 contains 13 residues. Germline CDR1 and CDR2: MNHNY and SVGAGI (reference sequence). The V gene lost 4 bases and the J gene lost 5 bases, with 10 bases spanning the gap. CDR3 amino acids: CASSSRSKDTQYF. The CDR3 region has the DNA TGTGCCAGCAGTTCCCGGAGTAAAGATACGCAGTATTTT.

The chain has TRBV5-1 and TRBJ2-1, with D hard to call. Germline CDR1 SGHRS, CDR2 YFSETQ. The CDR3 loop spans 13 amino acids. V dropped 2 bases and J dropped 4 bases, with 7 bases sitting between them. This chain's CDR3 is CASSFGRYNEQFF. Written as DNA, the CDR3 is TGCGCCAGCAGCTTTGGGCGATACAATGAGCAGTTCTTC.